The T cell receptor (beta chain) under discussion was sequenced for a study of identifying expanded T cells in peripheral blood. Points from the study as a whole: Clone count variance between roughly two-week samples rose with total template count. Differentially abundant clones: 0.95 to 1.5 between replicates, 15 to 17 at approximately 13 days, 19 to 20 at four.

Collection occurred without any documented infections or immune events in donors. Measured with immunoSEQ multiplex PCR; TCRdb has only the in-frame clones, and not every one. The sample has roughly 78,000 clones; around 90% are singletons. A remark on this clone: Its antigen is undetermined.

This CDR3 has 11 amino acids. Germline lookup yields CDR1 MNHEY and CDR2 SMNVEV (reference sequence). Trimming removed 5 bases from V and 4 bases from J, with 3 bases in between. The chain recombines TRBV27 with TRBJ1-3; D is uncertain. The sample consisted of blood. The receptor was isolated from a person between 18 and 75 years old in good health. The CDR3 DNA reads as TGTGCCAGCAGTGACGGAAACACCATATATTTT. Amino acids: CASSDGNTIYF.